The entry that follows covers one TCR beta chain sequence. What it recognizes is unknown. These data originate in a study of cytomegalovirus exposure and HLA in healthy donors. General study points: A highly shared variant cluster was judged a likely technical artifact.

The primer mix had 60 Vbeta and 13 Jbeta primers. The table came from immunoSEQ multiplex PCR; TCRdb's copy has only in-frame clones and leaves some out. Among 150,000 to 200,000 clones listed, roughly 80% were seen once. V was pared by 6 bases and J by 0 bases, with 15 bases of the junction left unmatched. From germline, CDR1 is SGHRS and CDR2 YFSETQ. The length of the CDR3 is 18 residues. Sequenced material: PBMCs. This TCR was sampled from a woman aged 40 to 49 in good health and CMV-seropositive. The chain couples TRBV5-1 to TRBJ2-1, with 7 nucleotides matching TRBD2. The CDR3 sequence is CASTLAITSVSSYNEQFF. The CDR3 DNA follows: TGCGCCAGCACTTTGGCTATTACTAGCGTCAGCTCCTACAATGAGCAGTTCTTC.